This is a list of T cell receptor beta chains from one sample in a study of lymphopenia after photon versus proton radiotherapy. Sequencing was performed with immunoSEQ multiplex PCR; in TCRdb, only in-frame clones are kept and a portion is missing. The sample carries roughly 23,000 clones, about 89% recorded once. The input for sequencing was peripheral blood, taken from a patient treated with proton-based radiotherapy. These receptors came from a man aged 80 or over with esophageal cancer. Both conserved end residues are part of each CDR3. The D gene is left open where the match is weak. Clone size appears in some rows only: once, few, many, or a class for an expanded clone.

v_call: TRBV6-1
j_call: TRBJ1-2
clone_size: few
d_call: NA
cdr3_aa: CASSEALDGGFYGYTF
cdr3_nt: TGTGCCAGCAGTGAAGCATTGGACGGAGGATTCTATGGCTACACCTTC

v_call: TRBV7-9
j_call: TRBJ1-5
clone_size: NA
d_call: TRBD1
cdr3_aa: CASSAPGTGGNQPQHF
cdr3_nt: TGTGCCAGCAGCGCCCCCGGGACAGGGGGCAATCAGCCCCAGCATTTT

v_call: TRBV27
j_call: TRBJ2-2
clone_size: NA
d_call: NA
cdr3_aa: CASSLRGGTTGELFF
cdr3_nt: TGTGCCAGCAGTTTAAGGGGCGGAACCACCGGGGAGCTGTTTTTT

v_call: TRBV5-1
j_call: TRBJ1-1
clone_size: once
d_call: TRBD1
cdr3_aa: CASRGQGLNTEAFF
cdr3_nt: TGCGCCAGCCGGGGACAGGGGTTAAACACTGAAGCTTTCTTT

v_call: TRBV18
j_call: TRBJ2-5
clone_size: NA
d_call: TRBD1
cdr3_aa: CASSLFQGAETQYF
cdr3_nt: TGTGCCAGCTCACTTTTTCAGGGGGCGGAGACCCAGTACTTC

v_call: TRBV14
j_call: TRBJ2-4
clone_size: few
d_call: TRBD2
cdr3_aa: CASSYRDRGGLAGGTPKNIQYF
cdr3_nt: TGTGCCAGCAGCTATAGGGACAGGGGGGGACTAGCGGGAGGGACCCCCAAAAACATTCAGTACTTC

v_call: TRBV29-1
j_call: TRBJ1-2
clone_size: NA
d_call: TRBD1
cdr3_aa: CSVELQGDTNYGYTF
cdr3_nt: TGCAGCGTTGAACTTCAGGGGGACACTAACTATGGCTACACCTTC

v_call: TRBV27
j_call: TRBJ1-1
clone_size: NA
d_call: TRBD1
cdr3_aa: CASSNRGSRSNTEAFF
cdr3_nt: TGTGCCAGCAGTAACAGGGGTTCAAGGTCGAACACTGAAGCTTTCTTT

v_call: TRBV6-1
j_call: TRBJ1-2
clone_size: NA
d_call: NA
cdr3_aa: CASSEGGGNYGYTF
cdr3_nt: TGTGCCAGCAGTGAAGGGGGCGGTAACTATGGCTACACCTTC

v_call: TRBV10-3
j_call: TRBJ1-3
clone_size: once
d_call: TRBD1
cdr3_aa: CAISEIRTGVSGNTIYF
cdr3_nt: TGTGCCATCAGTGAGATTAGGACAGGAGTTTCTGGAAACACCATATATTTT

v_call: TRBV19
j_call: TRBJ1-5
clone_size: once
d_call: NA
cdr3_aa: CASSIGGGKGNQPQHF
cdr3_nt: TGTGCCAGTAGTATAGGGGGAGGAAAGGGCAATCAGCCCCAGCATTTT

v_call: TRBV7-2
j_call: TRBJ2-5
clone_size: NA
d_call: TRBD2
cdr3_aa: CASSNVAGSQETQYF
cdr3_nt: TGTGCCAGCAGCAATGTAGCGGGATCCCAAGAGACCCAGTACTTC

v_call: TRBV19
j_call: TRBJ2-7
clone_size: NA
d_call: TRBD1
cdr3_aa: CASSSPATGVHEQYF
cdr3_nt: TGTGCCAGTAGCTCCCCAGCTACAGGGGTACACGAGCAGTACTTC

v_call: TRBV6-1
j_call: TRBJ1-5
clone_size: NA
d_call: NA
cdr3_aa: CASTRQAGNQPQHF
cdr3_nt: TGTGCCAGCACTAGACAGGCAGGCAATCAGCCCCAGCATTTT

v_call: TRBV7-3
j_call: TRBJ2-2
clone_size: NA
d_call: TRBD1
cdr3_aa: CASRRDSPPTGELFF
cdr3_nt: TGTGCCAGCAGGAGGGACAGTCCCCCCACCGGGGAGCTGTTTTTT

v_call: TRBV5-1
j_call: TRBJ2-4
clone_size: once
d_call: TRBD1
cdr3_aa: CASSLFGTGGRQNIQYF
cdr3_nt: TGCGCCAGCAGCTTGTTCGGGACAGGGGGCCGTCAAAACATTCAGTACTTC

v_call: TRBV30
j_call: TRBJ2-7
clone_size: NA
d_call: NA
cdr3_aa: CAWSVGIAYEQYF
cdr3_nt: TGTGCCTGGAGTGTAGGGATCGCCTACGAGCAGTACTTC

v_call: TRBV19
j_call: TRBJ1-5
clone_size: NA
d_call: TRBD1
cdr3_aa: CASSGTGRNQPQHF
cdr3_nt: TGTGCCAGTAGCGGGACAGGTAGGAATCAGCCCCAGCATTTT

v_call: TRBV29-1
j_call: TRBJ2-3
clone_size: NA
d_call: TRBD1
cdr3_aa: CSAADRGGDTQYF
cdr3_nt: TGCAGCGCCGCGGACAGGGGAGGAGATACGCAGTATTTT

v_call: TRBV7-9
j_call: TRBJ1-6
clone_size: NA
d_call: NA
cdr3_aa: CASSRSDSNSPLHF
cdr3_nt: TGTGCCAGCAGCCGCTCGGACAGCAATTCACCCCTCCACTTT

v_call: TRBV19
j_call: TRBJ1-6
clone_size: NA
d_call: NA
cdr3_aa: CASSGWNSPLHF
cdr3_nt: TGTGCCAGTAGTGGTTGGAATTCACCCCTCCACTTT

v_call: TRBV18
j_call: TRBJ2-3
clone_size: NA
d_call: TRBD2
cdr3_aa: CASSPDWTSGSSPSTDTQYF
cdr3_nt: TGTGCCAGCTCACCCGACTGGACTAGCGGGAGCAGCCCTAGCACAGATACGCAGTATTTT

v_call: TRBV2
j_call: TRBJ2-3
clone_size: NA
d_call: TRBD1
cdr3_aa: CASTFFGTGVKDTQYF
cdr3_nt: TGTGCCAGCACATTCTTCGGGACAGGGGTGAAAGATACGCAGTATTTT

v_call: TRBV19
j_call: TRBJ1-3
clone_size: NA
d_call: NA
cdr3_aa: CASSGPTGNTIYF
cdr3_nt: TGTGCCAGTAGCGGACCGACCGGGAACACCATATATTTT

v_call: TRBV7-9
j_call: TRBJ1-2
clone_size: few
d_call: NA
cdr3_aa: CASSPTRAGPYGYTF
cdr3_nt: TGTGCCAGCAGCCCGACCCGAGCTGGTCCTTATGGCTACACCTTC

v_call: TRBV5-4
j_call: TRBJ1-1
clone_size: NA
d_call: TRBD1
cdr3_aa: CASSWTGTNTEAFF
cdr3_nt: TGTGCCAGCAGCTGGACAGGGACGAACACTGAAGCTTTCTTT

v_call: TRBV5-4
j_call: TRBJ1-2
clone_size: NA
d_call: TRBD1
cdr3_aa: CASSTAGGTGAFYGYTF
cdr3_nt: TGTGCCAGCAGCACCGCAGGGGGGACAGGGGCTTTCTATGGCTACACCTTC

v_call: TRBV11-2
j_call: TRBJ2-1
clone_size: once
d_call: TRBD2
cdr3_aa: CASSRGGEGQYEQFF
cdr3_nt: TGTGCCAGCAGCCGCGGGGGGGAGGGCCAATATGAGCAGTTCTTC

v_call: TRBV2
j_call: TRBJ2-3
clone_size: NA
d_call: NA
cdr3_aa: CASSGDIGDTQYF
cdr3_nt: TGTGCCAGCAGCGGGGATATTGGGGATACGCAGTATTTT

v_call: TRBV4-2
j_call: TRBJ2-3
clone_size: NA
d_call: TRBD2
cdr3_aa: CASSQAGLAGGLTDTQYF
cdr3_nt: TGTGCCAGCAGCCAAGCTGGTCTAGCGGGGGGACTCACAGATACGCAGTATTTT

v_call: TRBV7-2
j_call: TRBJ1-1
clone_size: NA
d_call: NA
cdr3_aa: CASSRQDSTTEAFF
cdr3_nt: TGTGCCAGCTCTCGGCAGGATAGTACCACTGAAGCTTTCTTT

v_call: TRBV30
j_call: TRBJ1-2
clone_size: NA
d_call: NA
cdr3_aa: CAWKKPGPYGYTF
cdr3_nt: TGTGCCTGGAAAAAACCGGGGCCGTATGGCTACACCTTC

v_call: TRBV11-2
j_call: TRBJ1-2
clone_size: NA
d_call: TRBD1
cdr3_aa: CASSEDRLPYGYTF
cdr3_nt: TGTGCCAGCAGTGAGGACAGGCTCCCCTATGGCTACACCTTC

v_call: TRBV6-1
j_call: TRBJ1-1
clone_size: NA
d_call: TRBD1
cdr3_aa: CASSKALTGGTEAFF
cdr3_nt: TGTGCCAGCAGCAAAGCCCTGACAGGGGGTACTGAAGCTTTCTTT

v_call: TRBV11-3
j_call: TRBJ2-1
clone_size: NA
d_call: TRBD2
cdr3_aa: CASSSGLAGAGYNEQFF
cdr3_nt: TGTGCCAGCAGCTCGGGACTAGCGGGGGCCGGCTACAATGAGCAGTTCTTC

v_call: TRBV27
j_call: TRBJ1-1
clone_size: NA
d_call: NA
cdr3_aa: CASSTPSGEANTEAFF
cdr3_nt: TGTGCCAGCAGCACCCCTTCTGGGGAAGCGAACACTGAAGCTTTCTTT

v_call: TRBV18
j_call: TRBJ2-3
clone_size: NA
d_call: NA
cdr3_aa: CASSPSDTQYF
cdr3_nt: TGTGCCAGCTCACCTTCGGATACGCAGTATTTT

v_call: TRBV18
j_call: TRBJ1-2
clone_size: once
d_call: TRBD1
cdr3_aa: CASSRDSLGYGYTF
cdr3_nt: TGTGCCAGCTCACGGGACAGCCTCGGGTATGGCTACACCTTC

v_call: TRBV19
j_call: TRBJ1-6
clone_size: medium-sized
d_call: NA
cdr3_aa: CASSIPGLNSPLHF
cdr3_nt: TGTGCCAGTAGTATCCCGGGTCTTAATTCACCCCTCCACTTT

v_call: TRBV6-1
j_call: TRBJ1-5
clone_size: NA
d_call: NA
cdr3_aa: CASSTGQGQPQHF
cdr3_nt: TGTGCCAGCAGTACAGGTCAGGGACAGCCCCAGCATTTT

v_call: TRBV18
j_call: TRBJ2-7
clone_size: NA
d_call: NA
cdr3_aa: CASSPSSYEQYF
cdr3_nt: TGTGCCAGCTCACCTAGCTCCTACGAGCAGTACTTC

v_call: TRBV5-6
j_call: TRBJ1-2
clone_size: NA
d_call: NA
cdr3_aa: CASSDASTNYGYTF
cdr3_nt: TGTGCCAGCAGCGACGCTTCCACTAACTATGGCTACACCTTC

v_call: TRBV5-8
j_call: TRBJ1-1
clone_size: NA
d_call: NA
cdr3_aa: CASSLRGGWTEAFF
cdr3_nt: TGTGCCAGCAGCCTACGGGGGGGTTGGACTGAAGCTTTCTTT

v_call: TRBV7-2
j_call: TRBJ2-1
clone_size: NA
d_call: TRBD2
cdr3_aa: CASRPTRTSGINEQFF
cdr3_nt: TGTGCCAGCAGACCCACTAGGACTAGCGGGATCAATGAGCAGTTCTTC

v_call: TRBV4-1
j_call: TRBJ1-3
clone_size: NA
d_call: NA
cdr3_aa: CASSQVRGAGNTIYF
cdr3_nt: TGCGCCAGCAGCCAAGTCAGGGGTGCTGGAAACACCATATATTTT

v_call: TRBV21-1
j_call: TRBJ1-2
clone_size: NA
d_call: NA
cdr3_aa: CASRQGAREGYTF
cdr3_nt: TGTGCCAGCAGACAGGGGGCCCGGGAAGGCTACACCTTC

v_call: TRBV30
j_call: TRBJ2-3
clone_size: NA
d_call: NA
cdr3_aa: CAGESSLGTDTQYF
cdr3_nt: TGTGCCGGTGAGAGTAGCCTTGGCACAGATACGCAGTATTTT

v_call: TRBV5-1
j_call: TRBJ1-2
clone_size: NA
d_call: NA
cdr3_aa: CASSLEGRGWGYTF
cdr3_nt: TGCGCCAGCAGCTTGGAGGGAAGAGGCTGGGGCTACACCTTC

v_call: TRBV9
j_call: TRBJ2-5
clone_size: NA
d_call: TRBD1
cdr3_aa: CASSPSGTEKETQYF
cdr3_nt: TGTGCCAGCAGCCCCTCCGGGACAGAGAAAGAGACCCAGTACTTC

v_call: TRBV19
j_call: TRBJ2-7
clone_size: NA
d_call: TRBD2
cdr3_aa: CASSAGLAGTYEQYF
cdr3_nt: TGTGCCAGTAGTGCTGGACTAGCGGGAACCTACGAGCAGTACTTC

v_call: TRBV4-2
j_call: TRBJ1-6
clone_size: NA
d_call: TRBD1
cdr3_aa: CASSQDQRTGYNSPLHF
cdr3_nt: TGTGCCAGCAGCCAAGATCAAAGGACAGGGTATAATTCACCCCTCCACTTT

v_call: TRBV5-8
j_call: TRBJ1-3
clone_size: NA
d_call: NA
cdr3_aa: CASSGLFSGFRNTIYF
cdr3_nt: TGTGCCAGCAGCGGTCTTTTTTCGGGTTTTAGAAACACCATATATTTT